This TCR beta chain derives from a study of intratumoral heterogeneity in liver cancer. Looking at the study overall: In the full approximately 15-patient cohort, the median age was around 57 years and the majority of patients were male. To examine intratumor heterogeneity, the study integrated RNA-seq, DNA sequencing, TCR-seq and SNP array data obtained from multiple regions of hepatocellular carcinoma specimens. The full cohort included some 71 multiregional samples from around 15 HCC patients, consisting of around 51 tumoral regions and about 20 adjacent nontumoral regions. What the authors observed across the whole study: Limitations acknowledged by the authors included a relatively low number of patients and under-sampled representation of tumor-infiltrating lymphocytes.

About this clone: This clone's antigen is unknown. It has no much larger one-base neighbor in the sample; base qualities were not kept.

Using the immunoSEQ assay, the TCR beta chain CDR3 regions were sequenced from genomic DNA. Rearranged VDJ segments were amplified with primers that anneal to V and J segments. Turning to the authors' computational methods: Clonality and richness metrics were computed with the ImmunoSeq Analyzer software. Fisher's exact test, supplemented by a beta-binomial method for added stringency, was applied to identify differentially abundant clones between regions. TCRdb mirrors the immuneACCESS table, restricted to in-frame sequences. Some clones are absent from its copies; in checked studies, under half trace to an unresolved V gene, and the reason for the others is unknown. V and J calls and clone size are copied from that table; D and trimming were computed from the DNA. The sample records 20,000 to 25,000 clones, just under 75% of which are singletons. Of the sample, approximately 18% falls within the top ten clones.

Every patient had early-stage hepatocellular carcinoma and went to surgical resection without receiving any prior therapy. None of the sampled areas showed macroscopic evidence of necrosis or hemorrhage. TCR sequencing (ImmunoSeq) was performed on multiple regions from a couple of patients. Frozen resection tissue samples were collected at least 1 cm apart from each other. Samples labelled N were derived from nontumoral liver tissue adjacent to the tumor. Genomic DNA was extracted from bulk tissue using the DNeasy blood and tissue kit. Its CDR3 holds 18 amino acids, cysteine through phenylalanine. CDR3 DNA is the only sequence kept; it has 54 bases, read in frame from the first base. Via the germline V gene (reference sequence), CDR1 is WNHNN and CDR2 SYGVQD. V gives up 4 bases and J gives up 1 base, and the segment between their germline ends measures 22 bases.

The chain links TRBV10-1 with TRBJ1-1, with a weak D call of TRBD1 (5 bases match). The source is a woman aged 65 to 85 with hepatocellular carcinoma. This specimen was tumor-adjacent normal tissue, taken before any cancer treatment. CDR3 loop: CASSGERGNGIRNTEAFF. DNA sequence: TGCGCCAGCAGTGGAGAACGGGGGAATGGGATACGGAACACTGAAGCTTTCTTT.